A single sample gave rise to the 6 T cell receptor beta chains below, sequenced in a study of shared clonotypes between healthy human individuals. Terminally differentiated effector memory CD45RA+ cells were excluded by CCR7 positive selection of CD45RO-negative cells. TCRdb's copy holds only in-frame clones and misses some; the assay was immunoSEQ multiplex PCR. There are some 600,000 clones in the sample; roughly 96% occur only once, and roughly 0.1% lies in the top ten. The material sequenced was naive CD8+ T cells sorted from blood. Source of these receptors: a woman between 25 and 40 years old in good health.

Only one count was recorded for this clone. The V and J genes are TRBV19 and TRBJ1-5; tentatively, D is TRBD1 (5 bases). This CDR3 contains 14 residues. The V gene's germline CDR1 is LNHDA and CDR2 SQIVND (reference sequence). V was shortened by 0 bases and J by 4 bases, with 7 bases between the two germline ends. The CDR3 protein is CASSIDGGNQPQHF. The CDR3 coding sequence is TGTGCCAGTAGTATAGATGGGGGGAATCAGCCCCAGCATTTT.

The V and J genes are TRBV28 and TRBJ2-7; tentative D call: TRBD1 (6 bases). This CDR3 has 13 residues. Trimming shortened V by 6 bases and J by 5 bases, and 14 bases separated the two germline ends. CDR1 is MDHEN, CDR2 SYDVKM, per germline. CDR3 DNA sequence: TGTGCCAGCAGAATAAACAGGGACCACGAGCAGTACTTC. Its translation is CASRINRDHEQYF. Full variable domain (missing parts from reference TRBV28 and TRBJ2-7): DVKVTQSSRYLVKRTGEKVFLECVQDMDHENMFWYRQDPGLGLRLIYFSYDVKMKEKGDIPEGYSVSREKKERFSLILESASTNQTSMYLCASRINRDHEQYFGPGTRLTVT.

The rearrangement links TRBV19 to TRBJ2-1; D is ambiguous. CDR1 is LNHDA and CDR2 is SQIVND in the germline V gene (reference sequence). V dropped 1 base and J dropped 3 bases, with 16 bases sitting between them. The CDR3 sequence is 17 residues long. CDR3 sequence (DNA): TGTGCCAGTAGTATAGCCAATTGGGCGTCCGACTACAATGAGCAGTTCTTC. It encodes CASSIANWASDYNEQFF.

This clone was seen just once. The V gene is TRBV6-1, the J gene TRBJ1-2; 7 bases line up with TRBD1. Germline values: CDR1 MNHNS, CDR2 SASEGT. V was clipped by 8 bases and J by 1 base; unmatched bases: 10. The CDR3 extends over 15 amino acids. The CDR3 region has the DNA TGTGCCAGCCTAACGGGACAGCTGGATAACTATGGCTACACCTTC. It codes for CASLTGQLDNYGYTF.

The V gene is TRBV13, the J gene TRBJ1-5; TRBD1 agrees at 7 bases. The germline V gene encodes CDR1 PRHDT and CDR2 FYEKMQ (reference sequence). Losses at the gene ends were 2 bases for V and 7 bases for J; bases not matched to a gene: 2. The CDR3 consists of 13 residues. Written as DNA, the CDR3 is TGTGCCAGCAGCTTACAGGGGGGACAGCCCCAGCATTTT. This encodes CASSLQGGQPQHF. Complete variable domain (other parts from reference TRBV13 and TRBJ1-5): AAGVIQSPRHLIKEKRETATLKCYPIPRHDTVYWYQQGPGQDPQFLISFYEKMQSDKGSIPDRFSAQQFSDYHSELNMSSLELGDSALYFCASSLQGGQPQHFGDGTRLSIL.

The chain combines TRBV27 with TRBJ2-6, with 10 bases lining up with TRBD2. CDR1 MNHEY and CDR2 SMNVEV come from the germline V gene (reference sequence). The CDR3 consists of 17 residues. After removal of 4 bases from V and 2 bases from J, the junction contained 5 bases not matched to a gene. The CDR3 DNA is TGTGCCAGCAGTTCGGCTAGCGGGAGACCTGGGGCCAACGTCCTGACTTTC. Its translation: CASSSASGRPGANVLTF.